This TCR beta chain appears in the sequencing data of a study of blood T cells in healthy people across ages (dated by TCRdb to between 2015 and 2017). Context from the whole study: In model experiments, template switching captured about one uniquely barcoded TCR beta cDNA molecule for every two T cells. The study measured age-related changes in TCR beta repertoire diversity using deep sequencing normalized with unique cDNA molecular identifiers. Donors were grouped into four age groups: young (average roughly 17 years), middle-aged (less than 40), aged (over 55) and long-lived (approximately 78). To avoid experimental bias, donors of different ages were spread randomly across the sequencing lanes. Using the same blood draw, the study looked at two additional independent replicas of 1 million unique cDNA reads for two donors, one aged 18 to 29 and the other aged 80 or older.

Findings and caveats that apply to the study as a whole: A strong correlation was found between observed TCR beta diversity and the percentage of naive T cells measured by flow cytometry. Compared with the aged group, the long-lived group had more naive CD4+ T cells, fewer expanded clones and increased TCR diversity, a pattern suggesting age selection. As age increased, observed TCR beta diversity per million T cells dropped in a roughly linear way, and a significant reduction was already evident by age 40. Estimates of total diversity from one million sequenced T cells were regarded as lower bounds and underestimates. Because the CMV infection status of the donors was unknown, age-related changes in expanded clonotypes may potentially have been confounded. Bulk unsorted PBMC profiling prevented conclusive comparison of naive and antigen-experienced compartments.

Systemically healthy Caucasian individuals from Russia, over 30 in total and aged roughly 6 to 100 years, were included as donors. Around 10 milliliters of peripheral blood were drawn from each donor into EDTA-treated Vacutainer tubes. Ficoll-Paque density-gradient centrifugation was used to isolate PBMCs, with at least 6.5 million per sample. Total RNA was extracted from PBMCs with Trizol reagent, with at least 5 micrograms obtained per sample. For every donor, flow cytometry on a PBMC aliquot measured the percentage of naive CD45RAhigh/CD27high T cells. The library was built by means of 5' RACE. Sequencing was performed on an Illumina HiSeq 2500. The second PCR ran for about 6 to 12 cycles and used a J-beta primer mix along with a sample-barcoded 5' primer. Each TCR beta cDNA molecule received a unique molecular identifier from a template-switch 5' adaptor carrying 12 random nucleotides. Each sample yielded at least 3 million CDR3-containing paired-end reads. The Mint cDNA synthesis kit, primed by a TRBC-specific oligonucleotide, was used to synthesize first-strand cDNA from all RNA. After uracil-DNA glycosylase treatment, a first 18-cycle PCR used universal primers M1SS and BC2_uni_R on all cDNA. The source study handled its data this way. For normalization, 1 million high-quality reads were randomly selected from each sample, with every read carrying a distinct molecular identifier. Instead of being binned into consensus sequences, reads with shared molecular identifiers were discarded. CDR3 identification, clonotype clustering and error correction used MiTCR with a Q25 quality threshold and the strictest error-elimination algorithm. A nonparametric unseen species model using Euler transformation provided a lower-bound estimate of total TCR beta diversity. TCRdb redid the processing of the public reads, applying fastp at Q25 and MiXCR, and retained in-frame beta chains. Rows merge per CDR3 protein into single entries with the most common DNA and genes. Here the V and J calls rest on TCRdb's processing, not on the authors' analysis. The sample contains approximately 810,000 distinct CDR3 sequences, roughly 34% of them found a single time. Clones ranked in the top ten supply approximately 12% of the sample.

At least ten counts were recorded for this clonotype. Its binding antigen is unknown. Base qualities are not recorded, but no much larger clone differs from it by a single base. The CDR3 covers 14 residues, taking in both the cysteine and the phenylalanine. The CDR3 DNA has 42 bases and is translated from base 1. The junction shows trimming of 6 bases on V and 3 bases on J, plus 15 bases between the germline ends. CDR1 and CDR2, per the germline V gene (reference sequence), are DFQATT and SNEGSKA. The TCR sequence derives from a man aged 18 to 30 in good health. The chain is assembled from TRBV20-1 and TRBJ1-3; the D gene remains uncertain. The sequencing input was blood. The CDR3 reads CSANLPSRGNTIYF. The nucleotide sequence is TGCAGTGCAAATCTACCGTCCCGTGGAAACACCATATATTTT.